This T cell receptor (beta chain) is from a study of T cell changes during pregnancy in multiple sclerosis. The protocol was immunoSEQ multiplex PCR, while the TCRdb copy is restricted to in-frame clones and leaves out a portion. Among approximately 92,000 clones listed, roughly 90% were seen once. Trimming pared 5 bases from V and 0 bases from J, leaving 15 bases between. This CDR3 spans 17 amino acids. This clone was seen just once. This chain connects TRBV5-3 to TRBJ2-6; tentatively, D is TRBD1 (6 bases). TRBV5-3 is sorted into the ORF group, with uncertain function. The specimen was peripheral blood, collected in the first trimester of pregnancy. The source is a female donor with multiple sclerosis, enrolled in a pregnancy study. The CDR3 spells CARSTATGLSGANVLTF. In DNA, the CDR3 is TGTGCCAGAAGTACTGCGACAGGCCTCTCTGGGGCCAACGTCCTGACTTTC.